This T cell receptor beta chain was observed in a study of molecular identifiers for immune sequencing clone quantification. CDR3 length: 14 amino acids. V lost 5 bases to trimming and J lost 3 bases, with 14 bases between them. In germline, CDR1 is LNHDA, CDR2 SQIVND (reference sequence). A note on this clonotype: A read error is likely, as this CDR3 ends without the conserved phenylalanine or tryptophan.

TCRdb analysed the PCR reads with MiXCR anew, one entry per CDR3 protein. The profile covers about 330,000 distinct CDR3 sequences, with roughly 23% appearing a single time and around 0.76% taken by the ten largest. V usage is TRBV19 and J usage is TRBJ2-7, with D perhaps TRBD1 (6 bases). Sequencing was carried out using naive CD8+ T cells from blood, with Jurkat cell RNA spiked in. Subset: FACS-sorted CD8+CD4-CCR7+CD45RA+ naive T cells. This sequence was found in a human donor in good health. Some libraries in this study had Jurkat cell RNA spiked in. In nucleotides, the CDR3 is TGTGCCAGTAGTCCGGGACACCTCGTCTACGAGCAGTACTCC. Its translation is CASSPGHLVYEQYS.